This is a list of T cell receptor beta chains from one sample in a study of shared clonotypes between healthy human individuals. Produced via immunoSEQ multiplex PCR; TCRdb's table is partial and in-frame only. In the table there are 850,000 to 1,200,000 clones, under 80% of which are singletons. Sequenced material: memory CD4+ T cells sorted from blood. These receptor sequences come from a man between 18 and 35 years old in good health. CDR3s include the opening cysteine and the closing phenylalanine or tryptophan. The D gene is left open where the match is weak. Expanded clones get a size class; other rows say once, few or many, or leave the size out.

D | size | J | V | DNA | CDR3
. | . | TRBJ1-6 | TRBV6-1 | TGTGCCAGCAGTGGCCGAGAGGGGTCCTATAATTCACCCCTCCACTTT | CASSGREGSYNSPLHF
. | . | TRBJ2-5 | TRBV10-1 | TGCGCCAGCAGTGAGTCAGGTCAGGTCGGGACCCAGTACTTC | CASSESGQVGTQYF
. | . | TRBJ2-7 | TRBV6-6 | TGTGCCAGCAGAGAGGGAGGGGGGGAGCAGTACTTC | CASREGGGEQYF
TRBD1 | . | TRBJ2-7 | TRBV5-1 | TGCGCCAGCAGCTTGGTACCGGGACAGGTGAACTACGAGCAGTACTTC | CASSLVPGQVNYEQYF
TRBD1 | once | TRBJ1-1 | TRBV27 | TGTGCCAGCAGTACCGGACAGGGCCCCAAAGGGAGAGCTTTCTTT | CASSTGQGPKGRAFF
. | few | TRBJ2-4 | TRBV11-2 | TGTGCCAGCAGCTCCGACATCACTAACATTCAGTACTTC | CASSSDITNIQYF
TRBD2 | . | TRBJ2-5 | TRBV10-3 | TGTGCCATCAGCCCCTCCAGCGGGGGGTTTCAAGAGACCCAGTACTTC | CAISPSSGGFQETQYF
. | once | TRBJ1-4 | TRBV28 | TGTGCCAGCAGTTCTCCGGGGGGTTCAGGTGAAAAACTGTTTTTT | CASSSPGGSGEKLFF
. | few | TRBJ2-5 | TRBV5-4 | TGTGCCAGCAGCGCAGAACAGAGATTCGAAGAGACCCAGTACTTC | CASSAEQRFEETQYF
. | . | TRBJ1-2 | TRBV27 | TGTGCCAGCAGTTTGTACAGGGAGGGCTATGGCTACACCTTC | CASSLYREGYGYTF
. | . | TRBJ1-5 | TRBV6-5 | TGTGCCAGCAGTTCCGCCCAGGGGATTCAGCCCCAGCATTTT | CASSSAQGIQPQHF
TRBD1 | . | TRBJ2-4 | TRBV5-1 | TGCGCCAGCAGCTTGGGGACAGGGTCGGACAAAAACATTCAGTACTTC | CASSLGTGSDKNIQYF
. | . | TRBJ2-2 | TRBV2 | TGTGCCAGCAGTGAAGCGCATCTGGGGTCCGCCACCGGGGAGCTGTTTTTT | CASSEAHLGSATGELFF
TRBD1 | . | TRBJ1-5 | TRBV19 | TGTGCCAGCACCCAGACAGGGAGCAATCAGCCCCAGCATTTT | CASTQTGSNQPQHF
. | . | TRBJ1-2 | TRBV5-1 | TGCGCCAGCAGCTTGGAGGGGCAGAACTATGGCTACACCTTC | CASSLEGQNYGYTF
. | once | TRBJ2-1 | TRBV7-2 | TGTGCCAGCAGCAAGGGGAGGGGGCTTGCCTACAATGAGCAGTTCTTC | CASSKGRGLAYNEQFF
. | . | TRBJ1-6 | TRBV6-6 | TGTGCCAGCAGCCCCGGTAGAGCCTATAATTCACCCCTCCACTTT | CASSPGRAYNSPLHF
TRBD1 | . | TRBJ1-1 | TRBV10-3 | TGTGCCATCAGCATCACAGGGGACACTGAAGCTTTCTTT | CAISITGDTEAFF
. | . | TRBJ2-3 | TRBV6-4 | TGTGCCAGCAGTGACGGCGGCGGGGGCACAGATACGCAGTATTTT | CASSDGGGGTDTQYF
. | few | TRBJ2-7 | TRBV19 | TGTGCCAGCAGTTCAGGGTTCGAGCAGTACTTC | CASSSGFEQYF
TRBD1 | . | TRBJ2-2 | TRBV18 | TGTGCCAGCTCACCATTTGACAGGGGGTACGCGAACACCGGGGAGCTGTTTTTT | CASSPFDRGYANTGELFF
TRBD1 | . | TRBJ1-6 | TRBV6-1 | TGTGCCAGCAGTGAGATACAGGGGACCTCACCCCTCCACTTT | CASSEIQGTSPLHF
TRBD1 | . | TRBJ1-2 | TRBV27 | TGTGCCAGCAGTTTAGGCCCGACAGGGGCAATGGGCTATGGCTACACCTTC | CASSLGPTGAMGYGYTF
. | . | TRBJ1-1 | TRBV12-2 | TGTGCAAGTCGCTTAGCGAGCAGGCTTCCGAACACTGAAGCTTTCTTT | CASRLASRLPNTEAFF
TRBD1 | . | TRBJ2-7 | TRBV6-6 | TGTGCCAGCAGTCAGGGGACAGGGAAGGGCGAGCAGTACTTC | CASSQGTGKGEQYF
TRBD1 | . | TRBJ2-3 | TRBV7-9 | TGTGCCAGCAGCTTAGCGCAGGGGGCCTCTAGCACAGATACGCAGTATTTT | CASSLAQGASSTDTQYF
. | once | TRBJ1-1 | TRBV5-8 | TGTGCCAGCAGCACCCGGGGCACTGAAGCTTTCTTT | CASSTRGTEAFF
. | . | TRBJ1-6 | TRBV19 | TGTGCCAGTAGTCAACAGGGAATCGCTTCACCCCTCCACTTT | CASSQQGIASPLHF
. | . | TRBJ2-3 | TRBV11-1 | TGTGCCAGCAGTGCCGACAGGGATACGCAGTATTTT | CASSADRDTQYF
TRBD2 | few | TRBJ2-3 | TRBV7-9 | TGTGCCAGCAGCCCGGGGAGGGCTAGCGGGAGCACAGATACGCAGTATTTT | CASSPGRASGSTDTQYF
TRBD1 | once | TRBJ1-4 | TRBV2 | TGTGCCAGCAGTGAAGCCAGAATTCGGACAGGGCGGGGAGGAACTAATGAAAAACTGTTTTTT | CASSEARIRTGRGGTNEKLFF
. | . | TRBJ1-2 | TRBV7-3 | TGTGCCAGCAGCTCGAGGACGGGAGGAGGCTACACCTTC | CASSSRTGGGYTF
. | . | TRBJ2-1 | TRBV2 | TGTGCCAGCAGTCGCGAGGTAGCTGGTGAGCAGTTCTTC | CASSREVAGEQFF
TRBD1 | . | TRBJ2-2 | TRBV5-6 | TGTGCCAGCAGCTTGGCCTTTCAAGGGGGCTACACCGGGGAGCTGTTTTTT | CASSLAFQGGYTGELFF
. | . | TRBJ1-1 | TRBV10-1 | TGCGCCAGCAGGCGAGAAATGAACACTGAAGCTTTCTTT | CASRREMNTEAFF
. | once | TRBJ1-2 | TRBV7-9 | TGTGCCAGCAGCCGCCAGGGAGACTATGGCTACACCTTC | CASSRQGDYGYTF
TRBD1 | few | TRBJ1-1 | TRBV6-1 | TGTGCCAGCAGTGCCCCCTCCGGGACAGTCAATATGAACACTGAAGCTTTCTTT | CASSAPSGTVNMNTEAFF
. | . | TRBJ1-1 | TRBV18 | TGTGCCAGCTCACCGATGGGGGGGCAGAACACTGAAGCTTTCTTT | CASSPMGGQNTEAFF
. | . | TRBJ2-1 | TRBV6-5 | TGTGCCAGCAGTCCCTCGGGGCAAGTAGGCAATGAGCAGTTCTTC | CASSPSGQVGNEQFF
. | . | TRBJ2-1 | TRBV5-7 | TGTGCCAGCAGCTTGCCCAGGCCCACCTACAATGAGCAGTTCTTC | CASSLPRPTYNEQFF
. | . | TRBJ2-1 | TRBV6-5 | TGTGCCAGCAGTTACGGTTTAGCGGTACACCAGGGTGAGCAGTTCTTC | CASSYGLAVHQGEQFF
. | . | TRBJ2-6 | TRBV18 | TGTGCCAGCTTAAACGAGGGGTACGGGGCCAACGTCCTGACTTTC | CASLNEGYGANVLTF
TRBD1 | . | TRBJ1-3 | TRBV6-1 | TGTGCCAGCAGTGAAAGCAGGGGGCCTGTTGGAAACACCATATATTTT | CASSESRGPVGNTIYF
TRBD1 | . | TRBJ1-5 | TRBV10-3 | TGTGCCATCAGAACGGGGACAGGGTCTATTAATCAGCCCCAGCATTTT | CAIRTGTGSINQPQHF
TRBD2 | once | TRBJ2-5 | TRBV7-2 | TGTGCCAGCAGCTTGGCCGGGACTAGCGGCCAAGAGACCCAGTACTTC | CASSLAGTSGQETQYF
. | . | TRBJ1-1 | TRBV14 | TGTGCCAGCAGCCCGCAAAGTAGGACAGAAGCTTTCTTT | CASSPQSRTEAFF